The text below deals with one T cell receptor beta chain. No cognate antigen has been identified for it. Base quality data are lacking; no much larger clone is found one base away. This record comes from a study of identical twins (dated by TCRdb to between 2015 and 2016). Concerning the study at large: TCR alpha and beta repertoires from monozygotic twins, unrelated adults of various ages and cord blood were deep-sequenced to test whether fetal clonotypes persist. To rule out contamination, replicate twin experiments were performed at different times with different library preparation protocols. Study-wide conclusions, independent of this receptor: A weaker excess of twin sharing was found in beta out-of-frame sequences because the signal-to-noise ratio was lowered by fewer shared sequences. In monozygotic twins, recombination models systematically underestimated out-of-frame TCR alpha sharing, but the models matched the sharing seen between unrelated individuals. Fewer insertions were carried by abundant cord blood beta clonotypes, a similar but weaker trend appeared in young adult naive repertoires, and no such trend appeared in memory repertoires. Compared with coincidental sharing between unrelated individuals, out-of-frame TCR alpha sequences shared between twins showed an excess of sequences with low generation probability. Invariant T cells such as MAIT and iNKT could partly confound zero-insertion analyses, although diverse VJ usage argued against such confounding for most clonotypes. Because the same donors could not be followed over many years, the conclusions relied on cross-sectional statistical analysis.

The method behind the library was 5' RACE. The instrument was an Illumina HiSeq 2000. A universal primer binding site was added through template switching, and the final cDNA carried a unique molecular identifier so that TCR cDNA molecules could be counted accurately. Specific primers in the conserved constant-segment region were used to synthesize first-strand cDNA for the TCR alpha and beta chains. To control for contamination, every cDNA library was double barcoded, receiving both a SMART-Mk sample barcode and Illumina barcodes. TruSeq adapter sequences along with Illumina sample barcodes were introduced in two successive PCR steps. Sequencing of the TCR alpha and beta cDNA libraries was done on the Illumina HiSeq platform using custom primers. The authors processed their data as follows. MiGEC processed the raw reads to extract unique molecular identifiers, while MiXCR was used to determine the CDR3 positions. Recombination models were inferred per individual with the repgenHMM and IGoR tools using an EM algorithm. Shared clonotype analysis was performed with the tcR package in R, normalizing sharing by the product of cloneset sizes. To study raw recombination without the effects of thymic and clonal selection, out-of-frame nonproductive sequences were analyzed. TCRdb itself trimmed the public reads at Q25 with fastp, ran MiXCR and retained productive beta chains. All rows with the same CDR3 protein become a single entry with the most common DNA and genes. The V and J calls were determined by TCRdb, not by the authors. This sample lists approximately 490,000 distinct CDR3 sequences; more than 20% were detected once. Roughly 0.5% of the sample comes from the top ten.

All donors were healthy Caucasians. The twin cohort comprised three pairs of female monozygotic twins, all aged about 18 to 29 years. Positive isolation kits from Invitrogen were used to isolate CD4+ and CD8+ T cell populations. In addition, the sample was reused for a study of yellow fever vaccine responses in identical twins. Drawing on the second study: The T cell response to vaccination in identical twins was reported by the authors to appear partly convergent and partly personalized. The study precisely tracked vaccine-responding T cell clones in identical twins.

The sequence came from a young woman in good health. Sequenced material: CD4+ T cells sorted from blood.

The sequence in DNA is TGTGCCATCAGTGACGGGAGTAGTACCGGGGAGCTGTTTTTT. This sequence encodes CAISDGSSTGELFF. The chain was built from TRBV10-3 and TRBJ2-2; the best D guess is TRBD2, with 6 bases matching. CDR1 and CDR2 (ENHRY, SYGVKD) derive from the germline V gene. The CDR3 holds 14 amino acids from the cysteine to the phenylalanine. Solely the CDR3 DNA is kept, with 42 bases framed from the first base. V is pared back by 3 bases and J by 5 bases, with 10 bases lying between the germline termini.